These 9 T cell receptor beta chains came from one sample sequenced in a study of blood T cell repertoires in COVID-19 (TCRdb year 2020). To prepare the library, the immunoSEQ multiplex PCR assay was applied. TCRdb's version of the immuneACCESS table is confined to in-frame rearrangements and falls short of the full clone set. An unresolved V gene accounts for under half of the shortfall where checked; the remainder is of unknown origin. This sample lists about 120,000 clones; about nine tenths were detected once. Roughly 4% of the sample comes from the top ten. Sequencing input: peripheral blood. The receptors shown here come from a man aged 35-49 years with acute or convalescent COVID-19.

This clone turned up a few times. The rearrangement joins TRBV5-1 to TRBJ2-7, with 16 nucleotides matching TRBD2. J gave up 6 bases and V 7 bases, and 13 bases lay outside the gene matches. CDR3 size: 17 residues. Germline loops: CDR1 SGHRS, CDR2 YFSETQ. The CDR3 nucleotides are TGCGCCAGCTCCTCGGGACTAGCGGGAGGGAACACGGGCGAGCAGTACTTC. Residues: CASSSGLAGGNTGEQYF. The full variable domain, completed using reference TRBV5-1 and TRBJ2-7, is KAGVTQTPRYLIKTRGQQVTLSCSPISGHRSVSWYQQTPGQGLQFLFEYFSETQRNKGNFPGRFSGRQFSNSRSEMNVSTLELGDSALYLCASSSGLAGGNTGEQYFGPGTRLTVT.

The sample holds one count of this clone. CDR3 residues: CAWSFGTAVYEQYF. The CDR3 nucleotides are TGTGCCTGGAGTTTTGGGACAGCAGTGTACGAGCAGTACTTC. V and J are TRBV30 and TRBJ2-7; 7 bases are shared with TRBD1. This CDR3 contains 14 residues. Per the germline V gene, CDR1 is GTSNPN and CDR2 is SVGIG (reference sequence). Unmatched junction bases numbered 8, after V lost 2 bases and J lost 4 bases.

This sequence joins TRBV30 and TRBJ1-5; D unclear. Germline lookup yields CDR1 GTSNPN and CDR2 SVGIG (reference sequence). The CDR3 totals 13 residues. The V and J ends lost 0 bases and 5 bases respectively, with 8 bases between them. This chain's CDR3 is CAWSVKGDQPQHF. The CDR3 DNA reads TGTGCCTGGAGTGTGAAGGGAGATCAGCCCCAGCATTTT.

The V and J genes are TRBV19 and TRBJ2-7, with 7 positions matching TRBD1. CDR1 and CDR2 (germline): LNHDA, SQIVND (reference sequence). CDR3 length: 15 residues. V gave up 4 bases and J gave up 2 bases; unmatched junction bases: 8. The CDR3 DNA is TGTGCCAGTAGTACGATAGGGACAGCTCCCTACGAGCAGTACTTC. Translating gives CASSTIGTAPYEQYF.

This chain joins TRBV24-1 and TRBJ2-6; tentative D call: TRBD1 (5 bases). The germline gives CDR1 KGHDR, CDR2 SFDVKD. The CDR3 is 15 amino acids. Trimming left V 5 bases short and J 0 bases short, with 7 bases between. The CDR3 here is CATSVGPSGANVLTF. CDR3 nucleotides: TGTGCCACCAGTGTGGGGCCCTCTGGGGCCAACGTCCTGACTTTC.

The CDR3 loop reads CASSALGTTSSYTF. CDR3 nucleotides: TGTGCCAGCAGCGCCCTAGGGACAACTTCCAGCTACACCTTC. The V gene is TRBV9, the J gene TRBJ1-2; perhaps TRBD1 as D (6 bases). The CDR3 runs to 14 residues. Germline assignment: CDR1 SGDLS and CDR2 YYNGEE. Trimming left V 3 bases short and J 9 bases short, with 18 bases between.

The genes are TRBV28 and TRBJ1-1; a possible D gene is TRBD1 (5 bases). Germline CDR1 is MDHEN and CDR2 is SYDVKM. V dropped 8 bases and J dropped 1 base, with 14 bases sitting between them. There are 14 residues in the CDR3. The CDR3 bases are TGTGCCAGCTCTGTCTTGGGGCAGAACACTGAAGCTTTCTTT. This translates into CASSVLGQNTEAFF.

The V gene is TRBV5-1, the J gene TRBJ2-6, with D possibly TRBD2 on 5 matching bases. The length of the CDR3 is 15 residues. The V and J ends lost 4 bases and 1 base respectively, with 9 bases between them. Germline lookup yields CDR1 SGHRS and CDR2 YFSETQ. The CDR3: CASSQEVSGANVLTF. Written as DNA, the CDR3 is TGCGCCAGCAGCCAGGAGGTATCTGGGGCCAACGTCCTGACTTTC.

V is TRBV29-1 and J is TRBJ2-3; TRBD2 aligns across 9 bases. Germline CDR1 and CDR2: SQVTM and ANQGSEA. V gave up 7 bases and J gave up 2 bases; unmatched junction bases: 19. This CDR3 has 18 residues. The DNA for the CDR3 is TGCAGCGCCGGACAGGCCGCGGTAGCGGGAGTATACACAGATACGCAGTATTTT. Translation gives CSAGQAAVAGVYTDTQYF.